This TCR beta chain was captured in a study of blood T cell repertoires in COVID-19 (dated by TCRdb to 2018 to 2021). Notes on the research overall: Samples from collaborators originated in the United States, Italy and Spain and spanned both the acute and convalescent phases of COVID-19. The prospective study material was composed of cDNA or gDNA derived from T cells, B-cell-depleted T cells, or PBMCs. The dataset comprised deeply sampled blood TCRbeta repertoires from subjects exposed to, actively infected with, or recovered from COVID-19. A freely available public database, intended as a resource for researchers studying the immune response to SARS-CoV-2, is where the repertoires were released. The samples were drawn from the first 160 participants of the ongoing ImmuneRACE study and from 950 to 1,500 subjects provided by 6 global collaborators. Sample metadata almost always included a de-identified subject ID, COVID-19 status, age in years and sex. Where available, HLA class I and class II types were taken from metadata supplied by the sample provider and were not determined by assay-based typing.

This clone turned up a few times. Which antigen it targets is not known. Base quality data are lacking; no much larger clone is found one base away. The collaborating institutions used their own protocols to collect whole blood in K2EDTA tubes. Collaborator samples were shipped for TCRbeta analysis as frozen whole blood, isolated PBMCs, or DNA extracted from either sample type. TCRbeta CDR3 regions were amplified from genomic DNA by means of the immunoSEQ Assay, a bias-controlled multiplex PCR. Concerning the study's data processing: The number of nucleated cells in each sample was estimated by amplification of reference gene primers within the assay. Sequence reads were collapsed and filtered to measure the absolute abundance of every unique TCRbeta CDR3 rearrangement. For each sample, productive Simpson clonality was calculated as the square root of Simpson's diversity index over productive rearrangements. TCRdb's version of the immuneACCESS table is confined to in-frame rearrangements and falls short of the full clone set. An unresolved V gene accounts for under half of the shortfall where checked; the remainder is of unknown origin. V and J calls and clone size are those listed in that table; D and trimming were worked out from the DNA. This sample holds some 64,000 clones; approximately 79% were observed only once. The top ten clones comprise 20% of the sample.

What the authors observed across the whole study: The quantity of clinical and demographic metadata differed by source and by participant and was supplied without curation.

Trimming takes 3 bases from V and 5 bases from J, and the germline ends sit 13 bases apart. The CDR3 runs 14 residues from the cysteine to the phenylalanine. Kept here is only the CDR3 DNA, which spans 42 bases and is read in frame from base 1. From a lookup of the germline V gene, CDR1 and CDR2 are MGHDK and SYGVNS. The V and J segments used are TRBV25-1 and TRBJ1-1; the D segment cannot be called with confidence. This sequence originates from an elderly woman with active or convalescent COVID-19. The sequencing input was peripheral blood. The encoded CDR3 is CASSEPGSETEAFF. The nucleotide sequence reads TGTGCCAGCAGTGAGCCGGGGAGCGAGACTGAAGCTTTCTTT. Full variable domain (CDR3 extended with the reference TRBV25-1 and TRBJ1-1 proteins): EADIYQTPRYLVIGTGKKITLECSQTMGHDKMYWYQQDPGMELHLIHYSYGVNSTEKGDLSSESTVSRIRTEHFPLTLESARPSHTSQYLCASSEPGSETEAFFGQGTRLTVV.